These T cell receptor beta chains were read from a single sample in a study of long-term antiretroviral therapy in people with HIV. Repertoires were generated with immunoSEQ multiplex PCR, while TCRdb's copy carries only in-frame clones and drops some. The repertoire consists of 24,000 or so clones, with under 80% occurring once and the leading ten covering around 4.8%. The sample in question was unsorted PBMCs, obtained 0.5 years after starting antiretroviral therapy. Receptor source: a woman aged 40 to 50 with HIV. Each CDR3 is given with its conserved first and last residue. The D gene is left open where the match is weak. Part of the rows lack a size; the others show once, few, many or a class for expanded clones.

D gene: .
J gene: TRBJ2-1
V gene: TRBV29-1
clone size: .
CDR3 DNA: TGCAGCGTGCAGGGTTTGACTAGCTCCTACAATGAGCAGTTCTTC
CDR3 protein: CSVQGLTSSYNEQFF

D gene: TRBD2
J gene: TRBJ2-7
V gene: TRBV30
clone size: .
CDR3 DNA: TGTGCCTGGAGTCTTGGAGGGAGGGGATACGAGCAGTACTTC
CDR3 protein: CAWSLGGRGYEQYF

D gene: .
J gene: TRBJ1-6
V gene: TRBV5-6
clone size: .
CDR3 DNA: TGTGCCAGCAGCCCTGGACGCCAGACGGGAAATAATTCACCCCTCCACTTT
CDR3 protein: CASSPGRQTGNNSPLHF

D gene: TRBD1
J gene: TRBJ1-1
V gene: TRBV2
clone size: .
CDR3 DNA: TGTGCCAGCAGTTTTAACAGGGGGGCGCGGACTGAAGCTTTCTTT
CDR3 protein: CASSFNRGARTEAFF

D gene: .
J gene: TRBJ2-1
V gene: TRBV7-3
clone size: few
CDR3 DNA: TGTGCCAGCAGCTTAGAAGTTTCCAATGAGCAGTTCTTC
CDR3 protein: CASSLEVSNEQFF

D gene: TRBD2
J gene: TRBJ2-1
V gene: TRBV28
clone size: .
CDR3 DNA: TGTGCCAGCCGACTAGCGGGGGGCTACTCCTACAATGAGCAGTTCTTC
CDR3 protein: CASRLAGGYSYNEQFF

D gene: .
J gene: TRBJ1-5
V gene: TRBV13
clone size: .
CDR3 DNA: TGTGCCAGCAGCTTAAATCTGGGGCAGCCCCAGCATTTT
CDR3 protein: CASSLNLGQPQHF

D gene: .
J gene: TRBJ2-7
V gene: TRBV15
clone size: .
CDR3 DNA: TGTGCCACCAGCAGAGCTGAAGGGGGCTACGAGCAGTACTTC
CDR3 protein: CATSRAEGGYEQYF

D gene: TRBD2
J gene: TRBJ2-5
V gene: TRBV28
clone size: .
CDR3 DNA: TGTGCCAGCAGGATAGCGGGGGGCCCCCGGGAGACCCAGTACTTC
CDR3 protein: CASRIAGGPRETQYF

D gene: TRBD2
J gene: TRBJ2-1
V gene: TRBV9
clone size: .
CDR3 DNA: TGTGCCAGCAGCGCAGAGGGCAGCGGGGGGGGCAATGAGCAGTTCTTC
CDR3 protein: CASSAEGSGGGNEQFF

D gene: .
J gene: TRBJ2-3
V gene: TRBV15
clone size: once
CDR3 DNA: TGTGCCACCAGCAGAGAGGCCAGGGGATCGGATACGCAGTATTTT
CDR3 protein: CATSREARGSDTQYF

D gene: .
J gene: TRBJ2-7
V gene: TRBV5-1
clone size: .
CDR3 DNA: TGCGCCAGCAGCTTGACAGGGCGCTACGAGCAGTACTTC
CDR3 protein: CASSLTGRYEQYF

D gene: .
J gene: TRBJ1-6
V gene: TRBV19
clone size: .
CDR3 DNA: TGTGCCAGTATCCTTTTTGAGAGGGTATTGCTGGGCAATAATTCACCCCTCCACTTT
CDR3 protein: CASILFERVLLGNNSPLHF

D gene: TRBD1
J gene: TRBJ2-7
V gene: TRBV19
clone size: .
CDR3 DNA: TGTGCCAGTACCGACAGGGCTACCTACGAGCAGTACTTC
CDR3 protein: CASTDRATYEQYF

D gene: .
J gene: TRBJ2-2
V gene: TRBV25-1
clone size: large
CDR3 DNA: TGTGCCAGCAGTGAACTAGGACGGATGGCCGGGGAGCTGTTTTTT
CDR3 protein: CASSELGRMAGELFF

D gene: TRBD1
J gene: TRBJ1-2
V gene: TRBV28
clone size: once
CDR3 DNA: TGTGCCTGTTCCGGGACAGCTGAGCTCTATGGCTACACCTTC
CDR3 protein: CACSGTAELYGYTF

D gene: TRBD2
J gene: TRBJ2-3
V gene: TRBV29-1
clone size: .
CDR3 DNA: TGCAGCGCTAACCGCGGGGGGAACACAGATACGCAGTATTTT
CDR3 protein: CSANRGGNTDTQYF

D gene: .
J gene: TRBJ1-1
V gene: TRBV1
clone size: .
CDR3 DNA: TGCACCAGCTCAGGTGCTACGAACACTGAAGCTTTCTTT
CDR3 protein: CTSSGATNTEAFF

D gene: .
J gene: TRBJ1-1
V gene: TRBV5-1
clone size: .
CDR3 DNA: TGCGCCAGCAGCTTCCCAGGGAGAATGAACACTGAAGCTTTCTTT
CDR3 protein: CASSFPGRMNTEAFF

D gene: TRBD1
J gene: TRBJ2-5
V gene: TRBV25-1
clone size: .
CDR3 DNA: TGTGCCAGCAGTGGTACAGGGGGCCCAGGGGAGACCCAGTACTTC
CDR3 protein: CASSGTGGPGETQYF

D gene: .
J gene: TRBJ2-7
V gene: TRBV4-1
clone size: .
CDR3 DNA: TGCGCCAGCAGCCCGATGGACATTATTACCTCCTACGAGCAGTACTTC
CDR3 protein: CASSPMDIITSYEQYF

D gene: TRBD1
J gene: TRBJ2-7
V gene: TRBV6-1
clone size: .
CDR3 DNA: TGTGCCAGCAGTGAAGCGATCATGACAGGGTTCGGGTACGAGCAGTACTTC
CDR3 protein: CASSEAIMTGFGYEQYF

D gene: .
J gene: TRBJ2-3
V gene: TRBV2
clone size: .
CDR3 DNA: TGTGCCAGCAGTGAAACCAGTACGGGAGCAGATACGCAGTATTTT
CDR3 protein: CASSETSTGADTQYF

D gene: .
J gene: TRBJ1-2
V gene: TRBV5-1
clone size: few
CDR3 DNA: TGCGCCAGCAGCGGACATTTGGGGGATGATGGCTACACCTTC
CDR3 protein: CASSGHLGDDGYTF

D gene: .
J gene: TRBJ1-1
V gene: TRBV5-4
clone size: .
CDR3 DNA: TGTGCCAGCAGCCTTCGCACTGAAGCTTTCTTT
CDR3 protein: CASSLRTEAFF

D gene: .
J gene: TRBJ1-1
V gene: TRBV4-2
clone size: .
CDR3 DNA: TGTGCCAGCAGCCAAGATTCGAGACGGGCTGAAGCTTTCTTT
CDR3 protein: CASSQDSRRAEAFF

D gene: .
J gene: TRBJ1-2
V gene: TRBV27
clone size: few
CDR3 DNA: TGTGCCAGCACCTCACGCGGGAGGGGCTACACCTTC
CDR3 protein: CASTSRGRGYTF

D gene: TRBD1
J gene: TRBJ1-4
V gene: TRBV7-2
clone size: .
CDR3 DNA: TGTGCCAGCAGCTCCCTTGCGACAGGGCATGAAAAACTGTTTTTT
CDR3 protein: CASSSLATGHEKLFF

D gene: .
J gene: TRBJ1-2
V gene: TRBV19
clone size: .
CDR3 DNA: TGTGCCAGTAGTCAGGCCAGGAACTATGGCTACACCTTC
CDR3 protein: CASSQARNYGYTF

D gene: .
J gene: TRBJ1-1
V gene: TRBV13
clone size: .
CDR3 DNA: TGTGCCAGCAGCTTAAGGCAGGGGAGCACTGAAGCTTTCTTT
CDR3 protein: CASSLRQGSTEAFF

D gene: TRBD2
J gene: TRBJ2-3
V gene: TRBV7-2
clone size: .
CDR3 DNA: TGTGCCAGCAGCTTAGATGCTAGCGGGGGGACGCGGTATTTT
CDR3 protein: CASSLDASGGTRYF

D gene: .
J gene: TRBJ2-3
V gene: TRBV29-1
clone size: .
CDR3 DNA: TGCAGCGTTGCGACCATTGTAGGGGGGGTAAACACAGATACGCAGTATTTT
CDR3 protein: CSVATIVGGVNTDTQYF

D gene: .
J gene: TRBJ1-2
V gene: TRBV18
clone size: .
CDR3 DNA: TGTGCCAGCTCGCCACGTCTGATAGAACTCTATGGCTACACCTTC
CDR3 protein: CASSPRLIELYGYTF

D gene: .
J gene: TRBJ1-1
V gene: TRBV30
clone size: .
CDR3 DNA: TGTGCCTGGAATTGGGGCATGAACACTGAAGCTTTCTTT
CDR3 protein: CAWNWGMNTEAFF

D gene: .
J gene: TRBJ2-5
V gene: TRBV9
clone size: once
CDR3 DNA: TGTGCCAGCAGCGTTCAGGGGGGGCAAGAGACCCAGTACTTC
CDR3 protein: CASSVQGGQETQYF

D gene: .
J gene: TRBJ1-5
V gene: TRBV6-1
clone size: .
CDR3 DNA: TGTGCCAGCAGTGACAGGGATGGGGTGATACAGCCCCAGCATTTT
CDR3 protein: CASSDRDGVIQPQHF

D gene: TRBD2
J gene: TRBJ2-3
V gene: TRBV27
clone size: .
CDR3 DNA: TGTGCCAGCGCCCGACTAGCGGGGGGGACAGATACGCAGTATTTT
CDR3 protein: CASARLAGGTDTQYF

D gene: .
J gene: TRBJ2-5
V gene: TRBV2
clone size: .
CDR3 DNA: TGTGCCAGCAGAACCCGGGAGACCCAGTACTTC
CDR3 protein: CASRTRETQYF

D gene: TRBD1
J gene: TRBJ1-2
V gene: TRBV30
clone size: .
CDR3 DNA: TGTGCCTGGAGCAGGACAGGGGGCTACACCTTC
CDR3 protein: CAWSRTGGYTF

D gene: .
J gene: TRBJ2-1
V gene: TRBV7-3
clone size: .
CDR3 DNA: TGTGCCAGCAGCTTAGGACTAAACAATGAGCAGTTCTTC
CDR3 protein: CASSLGLNNEQFF

D gene: .
J gene: TRBJ2-7
V gene: TRBV11-2
clone size: .
CDR3 DNA: TGTGCCAGCAGCTTCGAGGGTAGGACCTACGAGCAGTACTTC
CDR3 protein: CASSFEGRTYEQYF

D gene: .
J gene: TRBJ1-1
V gene: TRBV28
clone size: .
CDR3 DNA: TGTGCCAGCAGCGTTGGACAGTTTGAAGCTTTCTTT
CDR3 protein: CASSVGQFEAFF

D gene: .
J gene: TRBJ2-4
V gene: TRBV18
clone size: .
CDR3 DNA: TGTGCCAGCTCACCCTCACCGACCGATCCCAAAAACATTCAGTACTTC
CDR3 protein: CASSPSPTDPKNIQYF

D gene: TRBD2
J gene: TRBJ2-3
V gene: TRBV5-1
clone size: .
CDR3 DNA: TGCGCCAGCAGCTTGGGGGTAGCGGGGACAGATACGCAGTATTTT
CDR3 protein: CASSLGVAGTDTQYF

D gene: .
J gene: TRBJ2-6
V gene: TRBV6-6
clone size: .
CDR3 DNA: TGTGCCAGCAGTTACGGTGGGGCCAACGTCCTGACTTTC
CDR3 protein: CASSYGGANVLTF

D gene: TRBD1
J gene: TRBJ1-2
V gene: TRBV2
clone size: .
CDR3 DNA: TGTGCCAGCGCCAGCCGGGACAGTAACTATGGCTACACCTTC
CDR3 protein: CASASRDSNYGYTF

D gene: TRBD1
J gene: TRBJ2-7
V gene: TRBV13
clone size: .
CDR3 DNA: TGTGCCAGCAGCGGTCATAGGGGGCCGACTGGGGACTACGAGCAGTACTTC
CDR3 protein: CASSGHRGPTGDYEQYF

D gene: TRBD1
J gene: TRBJ1-2
V gene: TRBV30
clone size: .
CDR3 DNA: TGTGCCTGGAGAACAGGGGTCTATGGCTACACCTTC
CDR3 protein: CAWRTGVYGYTF

D gene: .
J gene: TRBJ2-5
V gene: TRBV7-2
clone size: .
CDR3 DNA: TGTGCCAGCAGCTCTAGGAGGGGGGGTAGCGGGCAAGAGACCCAGTACTTC
CDR3 protein: CASSSRRGGSGQETQYF

D gene: TRBD1
J gene: TRBJ2-7
V gene: TRBV28
clone size: .
CDR3 DNA: TGTGCCAGCACCCTGACAGGGGCCCCCTACGAGCAGTACTTC
CDR3 protein: CASTLTGAPYEQYF

D gene: .
J gene: TRBJ1-1
V gene: TRBV4-3
clone size: few
CDR3 DNA: TGCGCCAGCAGCCAAGATTCGGTAGGCACTGAAGCTTTCTTT
CDR3 protein: CASSQDSVGTEAFF

D gene: .
J gene: TRBJ1-1
V gene: TRBV19
clone size: .
CDR3 DNA: TGTGCCAGCGAACGAAACACTGAAGCTTTCTTT
CDR3 protein: CASERNTEAFF

D gene: TRBD1
J gene: TRBJ2-2
V gene: TRBV5-4
clone size: .
CDR3 DNA: TGTGCCAGCAGGACGACAGGGGGTTCCGGGGAGCTGTTTTTT
CDR3 protein: CASRTTGGSGELFF

D gene: TRBD1
J gene: TRBJ2-7
V gene: TRBV7-2
clone size: .
CDR3 DNA: TGTGCCAGCAGCTTAGCTATCCAGGGGGCTTACGAGCAGTACTTC
CDR3 protein: CASSLAIQGAYEQYF

D gene: .
J gene: TRBJ1-1
V gene: TRBV27
clone size: .
CDR3 DNA: TGTGCCAGCAGTTTATCGGTAATCCTCGGCACTGAAGCTTTCTTT
CDR3 protein: CASSLSVILGTEAFF

D gene: TRBD2
J gene: TRBJ2-1
V gene: TRBV30
clone size: once
CDR3 DNA: TGTGCCTGGGATATAGCGGGGGCCTACAATGAGCAGTTCTTC
CDR3 protein: CAWDIAGAYNEQFF

D gene: .
J gene: TRBJ1-4
V gene: TRBV2
clone size: .
CDR3 DNA: TGTGCCAGCAGTGAGAGCAGAATTGAAAAACTGTTTTTT
CDR3 protein: CASSESRIEKLFF

D gene: .
J gene: TRBJ1-5
V gene: TRBV10-3
clone size: .
CDR3 DNA: TGTGCCATCAGTGAGTCGCGGGACGGGCATCAGCCCCAGCATTTT
CDR3 protein: CAISESRDGHQPQHF

D gene: .
J gene: TRBJ2-2
V gene: TRBV7-8
clone size: .
CDR3 DNA: TGTGCCAGCAGCTTAGTTGACACCGGGGAGCTGTTTTTT
CDR3 protein: CASSLVDTGELFF